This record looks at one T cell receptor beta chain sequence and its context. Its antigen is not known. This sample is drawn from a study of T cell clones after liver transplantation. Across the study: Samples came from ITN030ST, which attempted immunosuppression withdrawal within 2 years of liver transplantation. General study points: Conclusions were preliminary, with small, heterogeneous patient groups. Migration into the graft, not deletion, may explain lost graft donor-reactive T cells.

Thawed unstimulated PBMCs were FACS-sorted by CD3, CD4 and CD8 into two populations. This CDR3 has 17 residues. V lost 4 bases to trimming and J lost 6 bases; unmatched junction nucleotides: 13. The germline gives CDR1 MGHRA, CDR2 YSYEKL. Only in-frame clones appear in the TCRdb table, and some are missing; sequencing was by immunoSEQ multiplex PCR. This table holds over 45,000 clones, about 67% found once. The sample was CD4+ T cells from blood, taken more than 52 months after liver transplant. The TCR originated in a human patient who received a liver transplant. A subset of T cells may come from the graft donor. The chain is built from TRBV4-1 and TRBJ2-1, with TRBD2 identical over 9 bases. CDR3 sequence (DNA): TGCGCCAGCAGCCCCCAGGCCAGCGGGGGGTCTCGCAATGAGCAGTTCTTC. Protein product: CASSPQASGGSRNEQFF.